These T cell receptor beta chains were read from a single sample in a study of shared clonotypes between healthy human individuals. Assay: immunoSEQ multiplex PCR; the TCRdb copy retains only in-frame clones and omits some. The sample comprises about 680,000 clones, approximately 79% of which are singletons, and 1.7% rests with the top ten. Material for sequencing was memory CD4+ T cells sorted from blood. The receptors shown here come from a woman aged 30 to 39 in good health. CDR3s include the opening cysteine and the closing phenylalanine or tryptophan.

v_call cdr3_aa
TRBV4-1 CASSQGRGDYNEQFF
TRBV7-2 CASSLVGLATDTQYF
TRBV27 CASSLAQGGGYEQYF
TRBV7-8 CASSASSRGHTGELFF
TRBV7-8 CASSLNGLAGNEQFF
TRBV10-3 CAISRTGAEQYF
TRBV5-1 CASSLAQPSTEAFF
TRBV6-5 CATMVIGRSYEQYF
TRBV28 CASIPPGTAWGPQHF
TRBV5-8 CASSHTFDTEAFF
TRBV5-1 CASTLGGETGELFF
TRBV7-9 CASSLDGAGSTDTQYF
TRBV19 CASSSTGSGNQPQHF
TRBV7-8 CASGQDRVNYGYTF
TRBV7-9 CASSRDWNTEAFF
TRBV28 CASSLEYNEQFF
TRBV27 CASIEYGRNTEAFF
TRBV19 CASSIIAGTPSLEQYF
TRBV9 CASSVLGGQGHTEAFF
TRBV11-3 CASSLNRDRDNEQFF
TRBV30 CAWSVRQDQPQHF
TRBV7-9 CASSGQREKLFF
TRBV6-5 CASSYSSGQGVLDF
TRBV28 CASSLGRGPQETQYF
TRBV30 CAWIGQSNTEAFF
TRBV29-1 CSVDQGIATEAFF
TRBV28 CASRGSGSYGYTF
TRBV9 CASSVARTGGGYTF
TRBV5-1 CAGSLEGRYDTDTQYF
TRBV7-9 CASSLRGSEKLFF
TRBV15 CATSRDMGSGANVLTF
TRBV7-8 CASSLVSGRSYNEQFF
TRBV5-1 CASSLDTDVYEQYF
TRBV5-1 CASSWGLQNTGELFF
TRBV27 CASRGNRDRGGLRQETQYF
TRBV6-5 CASSHRETQYF
TRBV28 CASSRRLAGAREQYF
TRBV11-2 CASSYGGTSGTYEQYF
TRBV7-9 CASSQDRASGNTIYF
TRBV15 CATSRDQGNQETQYF
TRBV7-9 CASSRQGERENYGYTF
TRBV19 CASRGQGHSGNTIYF
TRBV19 CASMWFSEAFF
TRBV18 CASSPGSDQPQHF
TRBV27 CASSYGTGLSYEQYF
TRBV4-2 CASSLRDGEQYF
TRBV2 CASSDGTSTGELFF
TRBV20-1 CGGAGGNTIYF
TRBV5-1 CASSTGPTGANVLTF
TRBV29-1 CSVTPGLAGSEQYF
TRBV5-1 CASTLQTSQETQYF
TRBV28 CASSFQNEAFF